This entry concerns a single T cell receptor (beta chain). Sequencing was performed with immunoSEQ multiplex PCR; in TCRdb, only in-frame clones are kept and a portion is missing. The table shows 330,000 or so clones, with 92% occurring only once. These data belong to a study of blood T cell repertoires in COVID-19. Study-level information: COVID-19 samples, acute and convalescent, were from the United States, Italy and Spain.

Trimming took 0 bases from V and 0 from J; bases not matched to a gene: 6. This CDR3 spans 17 amino acids. CDR1 is SGHRS and CDR2 is YFSETQ in the germline V gene. Participant-reported clinical history was the basis for cohort assignment. The chain has TRBV5-1 and TRBJ2-1; 7 bases map to TRBD2. The specimen sequenced was PBMCs or T cells enriched from blood (not recorded which). The sequence came from a woman aged 25 to 39 who had recovered from COVID-19. CDR3 loop: CASSLEASGGSYNEQFF. CDR3 sequence (DNA): TGCGCCAGCAGCTTGGAGGCTAGCGGAGGCTCCTACAATGAGCAGTTCTTC.